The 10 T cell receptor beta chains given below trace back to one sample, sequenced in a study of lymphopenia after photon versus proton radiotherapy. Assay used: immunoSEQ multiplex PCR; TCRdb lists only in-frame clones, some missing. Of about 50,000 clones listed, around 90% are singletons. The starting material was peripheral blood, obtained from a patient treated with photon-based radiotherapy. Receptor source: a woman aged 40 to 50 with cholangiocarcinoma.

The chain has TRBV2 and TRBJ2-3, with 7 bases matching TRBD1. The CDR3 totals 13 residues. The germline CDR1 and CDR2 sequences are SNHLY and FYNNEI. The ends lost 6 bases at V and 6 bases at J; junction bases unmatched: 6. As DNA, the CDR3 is TGTGCCAGCAGCCAAGGGGGCGGGGATACGCAGTATTTT. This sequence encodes CASSQGGGDTQYF. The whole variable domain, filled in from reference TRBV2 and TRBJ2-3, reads EPEVTQTPSHQVTQMGQEVILRCVPISNHLYFYWYRQILGQKVEFLVSFYNNEISEKSEIFDDQFSVERPDGSNFTLKIRSTKLEDSAMYFCASSQGGGDTQYFGPGTRLTVL.

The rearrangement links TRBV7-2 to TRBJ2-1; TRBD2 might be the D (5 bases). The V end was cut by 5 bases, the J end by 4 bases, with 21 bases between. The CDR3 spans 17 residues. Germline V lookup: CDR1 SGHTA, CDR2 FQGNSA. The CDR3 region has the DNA TGTGCCAGCAGCCTAACACTAGGACCATCCAATTACAATGAGCAGTTCTTC. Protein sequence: CASSLTLGPSNYNEQFF.

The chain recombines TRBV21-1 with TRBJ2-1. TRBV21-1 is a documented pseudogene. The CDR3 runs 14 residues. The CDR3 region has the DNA TGTGCCAGCAGCATGCGGACGGATTACAATGAGCAGTTCTTC. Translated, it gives CASSMRTDYNEQFF.

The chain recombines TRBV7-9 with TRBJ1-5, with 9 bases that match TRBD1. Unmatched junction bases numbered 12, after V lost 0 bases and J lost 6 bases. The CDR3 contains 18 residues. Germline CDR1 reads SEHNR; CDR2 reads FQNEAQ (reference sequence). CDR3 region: CASSLARPGTGLGQPQHF. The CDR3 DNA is TGTGCCAGCAGCTTAGCCCGCCCCGGGACAGGGTTAGGTCAGCCCCAGCATTTT.

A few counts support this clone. Written as DNA, the CDR3 is TGTGCCTGGAGTGGGCCTAACAGGTTCATTGTCCAGCCCCAGCATTTT. Translation: CAWSGPNRFIVQPQHF. This chain uses TRBV30 with TRBJ1-5; D is perhaps TRBD1 (5 bases). Germline lookup yields CDR1 GTSNPN and CDR2 SVGIG (reference sequence). This CDR3 has 16 residues. V was clipped by 1 base and J by 7 bases, with 20 bases between them.

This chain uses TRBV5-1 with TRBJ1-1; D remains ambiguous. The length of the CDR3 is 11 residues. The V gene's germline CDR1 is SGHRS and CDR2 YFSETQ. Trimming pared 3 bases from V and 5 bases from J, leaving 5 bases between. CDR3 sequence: CASSWGTEAFF. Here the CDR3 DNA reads TGCGCCAGCAGCTGGGGTACTGAAGCTTTCTTT.

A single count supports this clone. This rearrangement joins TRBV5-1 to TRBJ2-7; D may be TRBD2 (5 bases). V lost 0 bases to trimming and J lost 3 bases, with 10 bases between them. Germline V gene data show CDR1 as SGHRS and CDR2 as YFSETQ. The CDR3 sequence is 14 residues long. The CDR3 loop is CASSLGPEGYEQYF. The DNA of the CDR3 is TGCGCCAGCAGCTTGGGCCCCGAGGGCTACGAGCAGTACTTC.

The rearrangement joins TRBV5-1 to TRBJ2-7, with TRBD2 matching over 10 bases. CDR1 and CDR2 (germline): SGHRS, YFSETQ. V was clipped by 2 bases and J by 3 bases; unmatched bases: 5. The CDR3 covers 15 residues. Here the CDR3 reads CASSLAGGFLYEQYF. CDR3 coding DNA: TGCGCCAGCAGCTTAGCGGGAGGGTTCCTCTACGAGCAGTACTTC.

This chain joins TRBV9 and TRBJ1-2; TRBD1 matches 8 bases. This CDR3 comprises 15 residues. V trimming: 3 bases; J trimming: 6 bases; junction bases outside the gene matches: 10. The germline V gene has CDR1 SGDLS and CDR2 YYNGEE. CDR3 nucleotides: TGTGCCAGCAGCGCCCCAGGGGGCATTGGCCATGGCTACACCTTC. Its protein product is CASSAPGGIGHGYTF.

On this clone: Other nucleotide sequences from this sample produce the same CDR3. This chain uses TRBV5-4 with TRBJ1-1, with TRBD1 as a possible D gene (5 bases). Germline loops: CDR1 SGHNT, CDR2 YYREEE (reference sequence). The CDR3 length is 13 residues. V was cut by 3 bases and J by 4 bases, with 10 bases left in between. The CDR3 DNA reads TGTGCCAGCAGCTCAGACAGACGCACTGAAGCTTTCTTT. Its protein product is CASSSDRRTEAFF.